The next 14 T cell receptor beta chains were all read from a single sample in a study of T cells in Graves' hyperthyroidism and ophthalmopathy. Amplified regions were TCR beta CDR3 sequences from RNA transcripts. The TCR CDR3 was amplified in a first-round RT-PCR using the HTBI primer set. TCRdb used MiXCR to reprocess the multiplex PCR reads, holding one entry per CDR3 protein. Seen here are around 690,000 distinct CDR3 sequences, under 25% observed once, and the top ten hold under 35%. The sequenced material came from blood. The source of these receptors is a young man with Graves' ophthalmopathy.

This clonotype was counted once. Since a much larger clone is just one base distant, this may be a read error. The V and J genes are TRBV27 and TRBJ1-1, with TRBD1 identical over 8 bases. Germline CDR1 is MNHEY and CDR2 is SMNVEV (reference sequence). The CDR3 runs to 15 residues. In nucleotides, the CDR3 is TGTGTCAGCAGTGACGACAGGGGCATGAACACTGAAGCTTTCTTT. Its translation is CVSSDDRGMNTEAFF.

This clonotype has ten or more counts. The chain uses TRBV2 and TRBJ2-3; tentatively, D is TRBD2 (7 bases). Germline lookup yields CDR1 SNHLY and CDR2 FYNNEI. V dropped 4 bases and J dropped 7 bases, with 15 bases sitting between them. This CDR3 comprises 14 residues. The CDR3, as DNA: TGTGCCAGCAGTGGACGAGGGAGGGGGAATACGCAGTATTTT. Encoded protein: CASSGRGRGNTQYF.

By proportion, this clonotype is medium-sized. The chain has TRBV2 and TRBJ2-2, with 8 bases identical to TRBD2. V dropped 8 bases and J dropped 4; count of bases not matched to a gene: 9. This CDR3 contains 15 residues. Per the germline V gene, CDR1 is SNHLY and CDR2 is FYNNEI. The CDR3 DNA sequence: TGTGCCAGCGAGGGCGGGGGGCGAGGCACCGGGGAGCTGTTTTTT. As protein: CASEGGGRGTGELFF.

This clonotype was observed many times. The chain joins TRBV30 to TRBJ2-7; D gene unclear. Trimming took off 8 bases at V and 3 bases at J, with 17 bases between the two ends. The germline gives CDR1 GTSNPN, CDR2 SVGIG (reference sequence). This CDR3 has 13 amino acids. The DNA for the CDR3 is TGTGCCGGTAGGCCCGGGCCATACTACGAGCAGTACTTC. Its protein product is CAGRPGPYYEQYF.

The table lists this clonotype with many counts. The J gene is TRBJ2-2, the V gene TRBV11-2; no clear D gene. The V end was cut by 4 bases, the J end by 3 bases, with 9 bases between. Germline CDR1 SGHAT, CDR2 FQNNGV. CDR3 length: 14 amino acids. CDR3 amino acids: CASSSDVYTGELFF. CDR3 nucleotides: TGTGCCAGCAGCTCGGACGTGTACACCGGGGAGCTGTTTTTT.

This clonotype occurred a few times. The rearrangement links TRBV6-1 to TRBJ2-7, with TRBD1 identical over 7 bases. Germline CDR1 and CDR2: MNHNS and SASEGT. This CDR3 region has 14 residues. With 6 bases clipped from V and 3 bases from J, the junction kept 8 bases outside the gene matches. CDR3 amino acids: CASRTGTVVYEQYF. The DNA for the CDR3 is TGTGCCAGCAGGACAGGGACGGTTGTCTACGAGCAGTACTTC.

This clonotype was seen a single time. V gene TRBV7-3 combines with J gene TRBJ2-3; D is uncertain. This CDR3 is 15 amino acids long. The V and J ends lost 0 bases and 2 bases respectively, with 9 bases between them. Germline V lookup: CDR1 SGHTA, CDR2 FQGTGA. Here the CDR3 DNA reads TGTGCCAGCAGCTTAACCCCCTTACCCACAGATACGCAGTATTTT. Encoded protein: CASSLTPLPTDTQYF.

In its sample, this clonotype was seen a few times. The chain couples TRBV5-1 to TRBJ1-3, with TRBD1 matching 8 bases. Trimming took 0 bases from V and 4 from J; bases not matched to a gene: 6. CDR1 and CDR2 from the germline V gene are SGHRS and YFSETQ. The CDR3 totals 16 residues. DNA for the CDR3: TGCGCCAGCAGCTTGGACACCGGGACAGGCGGAAACACCATATATTTT. It encodes CASSLDTGTGGNTIYF.

As regards this clonotype: Germline is not matched at one junction end, which may reflect a read error. The chain couples TRBV10-3 to TRBJ2-7; 7 bases match TRBD1. The germline CDR1 and CDR2 sequences are ENHRY and SYGVKD. This CDR3 is 17 amino acids long. DNA of the CDR3: TGTGCCATCAGTGGGGTTATCACAGGGGTTCAGTCCTACAAGCAGTACTTC. This gives the protein CAISGVITGVQSYKQYF.

This clonotype came up a few times. V usage is TRBV12-3 or TRBV12-4 and J usage is TRBJ2-7; 9 positions agree with TRBD1. The ends lost 6 bases at V and 3 bases at J; junction bases unmatched: 3. The length of the CDR3 is 13 residues. The CDR3 region is CASRMGQGYEQYF. CDR3 sequence (DNA): TGTGCCAGCAGGATGGGACAGGGCTACGAGCAGTACTTC.

The chain carries TRBV3-1 and TRBJ2-1, with D perhaps TRBD2 (6 bases). The V and J ends lost 3 bases and 2 bases respectively, with 17 bases between them. CDR1 and CDR2 from the germline V gene are LGHDT and YNNKEL (reference sequence). The CDR3 consists of 17 residues. For the CDR3, the DNA is TGTGCCAGCAGCCAGCTCTTTCTAGCGTCACCCTACAATGAGCAGTTCTTC. It codes for CASSQLFLASPYNEQFF.

The chain has TRBV5-1 and TRBJ2-2; D is perhaps TRBD1 or TRBD2 (5 bases each). Between the trimmed V and J ends, which lost 3 bases and 6 bases, there was a span of 15 bases. This CDR3 has 15 residues. Per germline, CDR1 SGHRS and CDR2 YFSETQ. CDR3 bases: TGCGCCAGCAGCTCCGGGACCACGCTATCCGGGGAGCTGTTTTTT. This translates into CASSSGTTLSGELFF.

This clonotype was seen repeatedly, ten times or more. This chain links TRBV27 with TRBJ2-7; 8 nucleotides match TRBD1. V dropped 4 bases and J dropped 3; count of bases not matched to a gene: 2. The CDR3 is 13 amino acids. Per the germline V gene, CDR1 is MNHEY and CDR2 is SMNVEV (reference sequence). The CDR3 coding sequence is TGTGCCAGCAGTTCCGGGACAGGCTACGAGCAGTACTTC. This sequence encodes CASSSGTGYEQYF.

This chain connects TRBV10-3 to TRBJ1-4; no firm D call. The germline V gene has CDR1 ENHRY and CDR2 SYGVKD. The CDR3 spans 14 residues. The V gene lost 5 bases and the J gene lost 4 bases, with 11 bases spanning the gap. The CDR3 sequence: CAISTSRDNEKLFF. CDR3 nucleotide sequence: TGTGCCATCAGTACCTCTCGGGATAATGAAAAACTGTTTTTT.